These T cell receptor beta chains were read from a single sample in a study of blood T cell repertoires in COVID-19. Some clones are missing from TCRdb's copy, which holds only in-frame ones; the method was immunoSEQ multiplex PCR. Of some 250,000 clones listed, about 82% are singletons. The sequenced sample consisted of peripheral blood. The receptors derive from a man of 80 years or more with acute or convalescent COVID-19. Both conserved end residues are part of each CDR3. A D gene is named only where the DNA matches it firmly. Expanded clones are given a class, and other clones once, few, many or no size at all.

abundance | len | j_gene | d_gene | v_gene | CDR3aa | CDR3nt
- | 17 | TRBJ2-1 | TRBD2 | TRBV5-1 | CASSSGLAGVSYNEQFF | TGCGCCAGCAGCTCGGGACTAGCGGGAGTCTCCTACAATGAGCAGTTCTTC
- | 11 | TRBJ1-4 | - | TRBV6-5 | CASEANEKLFF | TGTGCCAGCGAGGCTAATGAAAAACTGTTTTTT
- | 15 | TRBJ1-2 | TRBD1 | TRBV7-2 | CASSLTGQGIGGYTF | TGTGCCAGCAGCCTTACAGGACAGGGGATCGGTGGCTACACCTTC
- | 13 | TRBJ2-5 | - | TRBV2 | CASKQTPGGTQYF | TGTGCCAGCAAGCAGACTCCCGGCGGGACCCAGTACTTC
- | 14 | TRBJ2-7 | TRBD1 | TRBV6-5 | CASSYGDRFYEQYF | TGTGCCAGCAGTTACGGGGACAGGTTCTACGAGCAGTACTTC
- | 15 | TRBJ1-4 | - | TRBV21-1 | CASSEQQPGGEKLFF | TGTGCCAGCAGCGAACAACAACCGGGAGGCGAAAAACTGTTTTTT
- | 15 | TRBJ1-4 | - | TRBV6-1 | CASSERGREAEKLFF | TGTGCCAGCAGTGAAAGGGGCAGGGAGGCTGAAAAACTGTTTTTT
- | 16 | TRBJ1-4 | - | TRBV18 | CASSPINPSGDEKLFF | TGTGCCAGCTCACCAATAAATCCGTCGGGTGATGAAAAACTGTTTTTT
- | 14 | TRBJ2-2 | TRBD1 | TRBV7-2 | CASSLVTGGRELFF | TGTGCCAGCAGCTTAGTGACAGGGGGCCGGGAGCTGTTTTTT
- | 14 | TRBJ1-1 | - | TRBV19 | CASTPGGGYTEAFF | TGTGCCAGCACTCCGGGAGGGGGGTACACTGAAGCTTTCTTT
- | 16 | TRBJ1-1 | - | TRBV9 | CASSPPGRAMNTEAFF | TGTGCCAGCAGCCCTCCTGGGAGGGCCATGAACACTGAAGCTTTCTTT
- | 16 | TRBJ2-1 | TRBD2 | TRBV5-1 | CASSWTSGRSGNEQFF | TGCGCCAGCAGCTGGACTAGCGGGAGGTCAGGCAATGAGCAGTTCTTC
- | 15 | TRBJ2-1 | TRBD1 | TRBV5-6 | CASSLNRGPYNEQFF | TGTGCCAGCAGCTTGAACAGGGGGCCCTACAATGAGCAGTTCTTC
- | 14 | TRBJ1-2 | TRBD1 | TRBV6-5 | CASSLTGGAFGYTF | TGTGCCAGCAGTTTGACAGGGGGCGCCTTCGGCTACACCTTC
once | 14 | TRBJ1-1 | TRBD1 | TRBV5-1 | CASSIGQAYTEAFF | TGCGCCAGCAGCATCGGACAGGCTTACACTGAAGCTTTCTTT
- | 13 | TRBJ2-5 | - | TRBV28 | CASSSGAQETQYF | TGTGCCAGCAGTAGCGGTGCCCAAGAGACCCAGTACTTC
- | 14 | TRBJ2-7 | - | TRBV3-1/TRBV3-2 | CASSLSGLIYEQYF | TGTGCCAGCAGTCTTTCTGGACTGATCTACGAGCAGTACTTC
- | 15 | TRBJ1-5 | - | TRBV6-2/TRBV6-3 | CASTYSPGNNQPQHF | TGTGCCAGCACCTACTCTCCCGGGAACAATCAGCCCCAGCATTTT
- | 15 | TRBJ2-1 | - | TRBV7-3 | CASSSESGSYNEQFF | TGTGCCAGCAGCTCGGAATCGGGCTCCTACAATGAGCAGTTCTTC
- | 14 | TRBJ1-5 | TRBD1 | TRBV5-4 | CASSSGQGNQPQHF | TGTGCCAGCAGCTCGGGACAGGGCAATCAGCCCCAGCATTTT
few | 19 | TRBJ1-5 | TRBD1 | TRBV10-2 | CASTPQQREPGQGFQPQHF | TGCGCCAGCACTCCCCAGCAGAGGGAACCGGGACAGGGTTTTCAGCCCCAGCATTTT
- | 15 | TRBJ1-1 | - | TRBV5-1 | CASSLSGGANTEAFF | TGCGCCAGCAGCTTGTCCGGGGGTGCGAACACTGAAGCTTTCTTT
- | 14 | TRBJ2-7 | TRBD2 | TRBV10-1 | CASIGREGPYEQYF | TGCGCCAGCATCGGGCGGGAGGGCCCCTACGAGCAGTACTTC
few | 13 | TRBJ2-3 | - | TRBV12-3/TRBV12-4 | CASSPEGLDTQYF | TGTGCCAGCAGCCCGGAGGGTTTAGATACGCAGTATTTT
- | 16 | TRBJ1-6 | - | TRBV19 | CASSSTGWAYNSPLHF | TGTGCCAGTAGTTCCACAGGCTGGGCCTATAATTCACCCCTCCACTTT
- | 12 | TRBJ1-1 | TRBD1 | TRBV7-2 | CASSQTGGEAFF | TGTGCCAGCAGCCAAACAGGGGGTGAAGCTTTCTTT
- | 14 | TRBJ1-6 | - | TRBV7-9 | CASSLVQGHSPLHF | TGTGCCAGCAGCTTAGTACAGGGTCATTCACCCCTCCACTTT
- | 14 | TRBJ2-7 | TRBD1 | TRBV15 | CATSRDRGPYEQYF | TGTGCCACCAGTCGGGACAGGGGGCCTTACGAGCAGTACTTC
- | 12 | TRBJ1-5 | - | TRBV2 | CASRLPGQPQHF | TGTGCCAGCCGTCTTCCCGGTCAGCCCCAGCATTTT
few | 12 | TRBJ2-7 | - | TRBV7-9 | CASSFRAYEQYF | TGTGCCAGCAGCTTCAGGGCCTACGAGCAGTACTTC
- | 13 | TRBJ1-4 | - | TRBV29-1 | CSVEDGTQEKLFF | TGCAGCGTTGAAGATGGGACACAAGAAAAACTGTTTTTT
- | 15 | TRBJ2-3 | TRBD2 | TRBV7-2 | CASSQLAGVWDTQYF | TGTGCCAGCAGCCAACTAGCGGGGGTATGGGATACGCAGTATTTT
few | 15 | TRBJ1-6 | TRBD1 | TRBV7-2 | CASSLGTGYNSPLHF | TGTGCCAGCAGCTTGGGGACAGGCTATAATTCACCCCTCCACTTT
- | 17 | TRBJ2-1 | - | TRBV11-3 | CASSLDLGGSSYNEQFF | TGTGCCAGCAGCTTAGACCTCGGGGGTAGCTCCTACAATGAGCAGTTCTTC
- | 12 | TRBJ1-1 | TRBD1 | TRBV5-1 | CASSGTGTEAFF | TGCGCCAGCAGTGGGACAGGCACTGAAGCTTTCTTT
- | 15 | TRBJ2-3 | TRBD1 | TRBV24-1 | CATRPGQGVGDTQYF | TGTGCCACCAGACCCGGACAGGGGGTGGGAGATACGCAGTATTTT
- | 13 | TRBJ1-1 | - | TRBV11-3 | CASSLGQNTEAFF | TGTGCCAGCAGCTTGGGACAGAACACTGAAGCTTTCTTT